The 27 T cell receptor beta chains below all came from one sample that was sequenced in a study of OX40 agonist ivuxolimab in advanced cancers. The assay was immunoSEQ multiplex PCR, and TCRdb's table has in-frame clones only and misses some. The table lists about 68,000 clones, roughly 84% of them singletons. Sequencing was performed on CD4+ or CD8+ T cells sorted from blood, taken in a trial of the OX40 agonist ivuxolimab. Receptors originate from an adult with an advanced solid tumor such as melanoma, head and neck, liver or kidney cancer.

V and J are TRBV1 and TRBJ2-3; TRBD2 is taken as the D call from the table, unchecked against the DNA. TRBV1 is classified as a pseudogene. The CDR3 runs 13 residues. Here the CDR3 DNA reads TGCACCTGGAGAAGCGCCAGCACAGATACGCAGTATTTT. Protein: CTWRSASTDTQYF.

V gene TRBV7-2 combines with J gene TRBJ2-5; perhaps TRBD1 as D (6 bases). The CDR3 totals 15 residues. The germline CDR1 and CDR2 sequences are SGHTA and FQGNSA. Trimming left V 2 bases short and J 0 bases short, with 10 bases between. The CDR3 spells CASSLQGSNQETQYF. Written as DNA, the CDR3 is TGTGCCAGCAGCTTACAGGGGTCAAACCAAGAGACCCAGTACTTC.

CDR3 sequence reads: CASSFDPGMETQYF. The CDR3 DNA sequence: TGTGCCAGCAGCTTTGACCCAGGGATGGAGACCCAGTACTTC. The chain links TRBV5-6 to TRBJ2-5; possibly TRBD1 for D (5 bases). Trimming removed 2 bases from V and 5 bases from J, with 13 bases in between. Germline V lookup: CDR1 SGHDT, CDR2 YYEEEE. The CDR3 is 14 amino acids. Based on the CDR3 plus reference TRBV5-6 and TRBJ2-5, the full variable domain is DAGVTQSPTHLIKTRGQQVTLRCSPKSGHDTVSWYQQALGQGPQFIFQYYEEEERQRGNFPDRFSGHQFPNYSSELNVNALLLGDSALYLCASSFDPGMETQYFGPGTRLLVL.

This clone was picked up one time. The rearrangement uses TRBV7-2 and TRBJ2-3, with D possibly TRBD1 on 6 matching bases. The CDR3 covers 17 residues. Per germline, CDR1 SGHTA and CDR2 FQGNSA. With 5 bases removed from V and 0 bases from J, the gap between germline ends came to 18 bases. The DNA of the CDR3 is TGTGCCAGCAGCCCCTCCCCCGAGACAGGCAGCACAGATACGCAGTATTTT. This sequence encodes CASSPSPETGSTDTQYF. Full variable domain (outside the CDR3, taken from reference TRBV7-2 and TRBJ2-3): GAGVSQSPSNKVTEKGKDVELRCDPISGHTALYWYRQSLGQGLEFLIYFQGNSAPDKSGLPSDRFSAERTGGSVSTLTIQRTQQEDSAVYLCASSPSPETGSTDTQYFGPGTRLTVL.

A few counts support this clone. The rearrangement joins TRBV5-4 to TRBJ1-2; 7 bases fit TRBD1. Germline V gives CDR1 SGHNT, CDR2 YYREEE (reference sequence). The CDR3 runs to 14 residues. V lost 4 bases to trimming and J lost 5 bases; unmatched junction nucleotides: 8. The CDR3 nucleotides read TGTGCCAGCAGCCAACAGGGGAAGGGATATGGCTACACCTTC. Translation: CASSQQGKGYGYTF. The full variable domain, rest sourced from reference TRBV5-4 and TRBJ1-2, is ETGVTQSPTHLIKTRGQQVTLRCSSQSGHNTVSWYQQALGQGPQFIFQYYREEENGRGNFPPRFSGLQFPNYSSELNVNALELDDSALYLCASSQQGKGYGYTFGSGTRLTVV.

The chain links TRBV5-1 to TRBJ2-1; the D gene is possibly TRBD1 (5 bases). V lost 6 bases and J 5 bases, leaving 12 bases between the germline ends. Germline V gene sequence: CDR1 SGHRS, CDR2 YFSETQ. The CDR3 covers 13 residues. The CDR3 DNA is TGCGCCAGCACCCCGGACACGAACAATGAGCAGTTCTTC. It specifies CASTPDTNNEQFF.

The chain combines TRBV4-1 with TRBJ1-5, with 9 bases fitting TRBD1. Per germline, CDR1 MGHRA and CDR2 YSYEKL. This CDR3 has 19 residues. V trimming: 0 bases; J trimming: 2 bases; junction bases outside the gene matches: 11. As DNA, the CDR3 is TGCGCCAGCAGCCAAGATCGGGGGGACAGGGATTTGGGCAATCAGCCCCAGCATTTT. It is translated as CASSQDRGDRDLGNQPQHF.

CDR3 amino acids: CASSEWASTDTQYF. The DNA of the CDR3 is TGCGCCAGCAGTGAATGGGCGAGCACAGATACGCAGTATTTT. The gene calls are TRBV10-2 and TRBJ2-3; D not certain. Germline V gene data show CDR1 as WSHSY and CDR2 as SAAADI. Trimming stripped 3 bases from V and 0 bases from J, with 7 bases between. This CDR3 is 14 amino acids long.

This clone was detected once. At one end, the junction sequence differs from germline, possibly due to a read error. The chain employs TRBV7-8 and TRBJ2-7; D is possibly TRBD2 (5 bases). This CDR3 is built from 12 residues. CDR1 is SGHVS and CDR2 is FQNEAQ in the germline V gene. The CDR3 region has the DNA TGTGCCAGCAGCTTGAACGGGAACGAGCGGTACTTC. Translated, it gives CASSLNGNERYF.

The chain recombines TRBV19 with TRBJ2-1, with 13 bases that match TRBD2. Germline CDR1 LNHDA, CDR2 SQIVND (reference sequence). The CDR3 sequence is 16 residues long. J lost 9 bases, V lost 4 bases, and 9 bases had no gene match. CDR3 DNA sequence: TGTGCCAGTAGTAGTGAACTAGCGGGAGGGCCGGGTGAGCAGTTCTTC. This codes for CASSSELAGGPGEQFF.

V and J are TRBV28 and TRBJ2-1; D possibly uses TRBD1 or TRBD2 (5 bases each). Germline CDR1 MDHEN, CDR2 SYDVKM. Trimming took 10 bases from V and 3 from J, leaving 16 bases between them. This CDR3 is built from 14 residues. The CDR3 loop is CATLGTWYYNEQFF. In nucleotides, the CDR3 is TGTGCCACACTGGGGACGTGGTACTACAATGAGCAGTTCTTC.

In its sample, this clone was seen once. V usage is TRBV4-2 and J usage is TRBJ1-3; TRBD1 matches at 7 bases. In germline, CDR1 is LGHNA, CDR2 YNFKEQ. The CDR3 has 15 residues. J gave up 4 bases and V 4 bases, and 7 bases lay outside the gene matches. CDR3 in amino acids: CASSPRGTDGNTIYF. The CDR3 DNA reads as TGTGCCAGCAGCCCTAGGGGGACAGACGGAAACACCATATATTTT.

The CDR3 loop reads CASRDIGGSGYTF. DNA for the CDR3: TGTGCCAGCAGAGATATCGGGGGAAGCGGCTACACCTTC. The chain couples TRBV25-1 to TRBJ1-2, with D perhaps TRBD1 (5 bases). The CDR3 has 13 amino acids. The V gene's germline CDR1 is MGHDK and CDR2 SYGVNS. The V end lost 6 bases, the J end lost 8 bases, and 16 bases lay between the germline ends.

The CDR3 sequence: CASSLTGNYGYTF. The DNA for the CDR3 is TGTGCCAGCAGTTTGACTGGGAACTATGGCTACACCTTC. The chain couples TRBV6-1 to TRBJ1-2; D not certain. This CDR3 region has 13 residues. Germline V gene lookup returns CDR1 MNHNS and CDR2 SASEGT. V lost 5 bases, J lost 2 bases, and 9 bases lay in between.

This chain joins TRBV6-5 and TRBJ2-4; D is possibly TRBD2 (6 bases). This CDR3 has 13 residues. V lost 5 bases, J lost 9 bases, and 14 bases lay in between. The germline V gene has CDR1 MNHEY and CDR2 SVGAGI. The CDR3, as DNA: TGTGCCAGCAGTCGTCTGGCCGGGGGCATTCAGTACTTC. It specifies CASSRLAGGIQYF.

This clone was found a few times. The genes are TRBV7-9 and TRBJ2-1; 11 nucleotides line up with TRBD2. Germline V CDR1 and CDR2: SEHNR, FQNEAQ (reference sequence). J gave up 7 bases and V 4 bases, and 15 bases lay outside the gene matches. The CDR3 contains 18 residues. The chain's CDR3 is CASSSNPIAGGPRNEQFF. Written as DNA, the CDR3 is TGTGCCAGCAGCTCTAACCCCATAGCGGGAGGGCCGAGGAATGAGCAGTTCTTC.

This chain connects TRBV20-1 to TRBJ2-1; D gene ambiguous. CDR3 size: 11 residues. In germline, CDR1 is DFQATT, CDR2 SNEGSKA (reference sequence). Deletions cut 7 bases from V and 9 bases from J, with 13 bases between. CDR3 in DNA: TGCAGTGTCCTGGCCGCCCCTGAGCAGTTCTTC. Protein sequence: CSVLAAPEQFF.

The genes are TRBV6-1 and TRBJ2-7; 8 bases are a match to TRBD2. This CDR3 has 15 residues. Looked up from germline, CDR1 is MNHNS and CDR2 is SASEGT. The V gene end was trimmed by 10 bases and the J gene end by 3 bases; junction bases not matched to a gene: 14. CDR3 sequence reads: CATLPGGGWVYEQYF. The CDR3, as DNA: TGTGCCACCCTTCCCGGGGGGGGGTGGGTCTACGAGCAGTACTTC.

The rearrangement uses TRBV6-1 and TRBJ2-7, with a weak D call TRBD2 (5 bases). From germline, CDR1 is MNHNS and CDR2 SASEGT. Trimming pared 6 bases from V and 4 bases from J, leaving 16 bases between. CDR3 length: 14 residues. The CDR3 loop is CASSVRGSGYEQYF. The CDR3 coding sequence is TGTGCCAGCAGCGTCCGGGGATCTGGTTACGAGCAGTACTTC.

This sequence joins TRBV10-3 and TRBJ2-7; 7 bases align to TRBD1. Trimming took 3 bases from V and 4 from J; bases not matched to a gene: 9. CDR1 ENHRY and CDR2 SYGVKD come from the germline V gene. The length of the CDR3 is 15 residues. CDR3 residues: CAISDYGTELYEQYF. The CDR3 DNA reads TGTGCCATCAGTGACTATGGGACAGAGCTTTACGAGCAGTACTTC.

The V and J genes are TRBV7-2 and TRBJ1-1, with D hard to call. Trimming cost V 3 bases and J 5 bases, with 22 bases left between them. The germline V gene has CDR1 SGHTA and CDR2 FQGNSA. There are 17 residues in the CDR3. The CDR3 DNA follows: TGTGCCAGCAGCTTCGGTGGGCCCCCCCTCCTGGTTACTGAAGCTTTCTTT. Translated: CASSFGGPPLLVTEAFF.

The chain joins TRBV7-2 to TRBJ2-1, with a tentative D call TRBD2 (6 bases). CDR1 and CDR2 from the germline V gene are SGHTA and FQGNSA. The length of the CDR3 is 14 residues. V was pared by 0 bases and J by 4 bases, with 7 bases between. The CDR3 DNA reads TGTGCCAGCAGCTTAGCGGGAGGATACAATGAGCAGTTCTTC. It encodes CASSLAGGYNEQFF.

The CDR3 nucleotides read TGTGCCAGCAGCGTAGCAGCGGGGCCGGGTCAGCCCCAGCATTTT. Translating it yields CASSVAAGPGQPQHF. J is TRBJ1-5 and V is TRBV9; possibly TRBD1 for D (5 bases). V was pared by 0 bases and J by 6 bases, with 13 bases between. The CDR3 runs to 15 residues. The germline gives CDR1 SGDLS, CDR2 YYNGEE.

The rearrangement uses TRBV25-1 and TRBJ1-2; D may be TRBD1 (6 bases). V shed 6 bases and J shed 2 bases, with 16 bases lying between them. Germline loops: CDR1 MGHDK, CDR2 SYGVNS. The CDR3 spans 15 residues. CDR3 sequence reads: CASSLGGGKNYGYTF. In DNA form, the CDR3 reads TGTGCCAGCAGCCTAGGGGGAGGAAAAAACTATGGCTACACCTTC.

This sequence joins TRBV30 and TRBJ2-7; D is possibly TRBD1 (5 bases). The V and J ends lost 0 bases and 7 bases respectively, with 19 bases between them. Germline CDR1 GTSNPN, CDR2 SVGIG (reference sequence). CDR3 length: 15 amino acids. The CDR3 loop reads CAWSVWTTLMVEQYF. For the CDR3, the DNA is TGTGCCTGGAGTGTGTGGACAACTTTGATGGTAGAGCAGTACTTC.

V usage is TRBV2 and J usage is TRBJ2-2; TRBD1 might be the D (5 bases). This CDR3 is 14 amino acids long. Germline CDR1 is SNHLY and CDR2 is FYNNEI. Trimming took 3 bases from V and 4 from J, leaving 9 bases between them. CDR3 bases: TGTGCCAGCAGTGAGCAGGGCGTCACCGGGGAGCTGTTTTTT. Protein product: CASSEQGVTGELFF.

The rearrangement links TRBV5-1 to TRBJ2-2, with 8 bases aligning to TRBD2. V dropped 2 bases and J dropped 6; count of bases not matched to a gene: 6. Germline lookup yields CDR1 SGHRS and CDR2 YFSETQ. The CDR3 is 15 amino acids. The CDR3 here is CASSLAGAFPGELFF. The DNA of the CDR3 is TGCGCCAGCAGCTTAGCGGGAGCCTTTCCCGGGGAGCTGTTTTTT. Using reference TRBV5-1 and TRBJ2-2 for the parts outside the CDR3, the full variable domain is KAGVTQTPRYLIKTRGQQVTLSCSPISGHRSVSWYQQTPGQGLQFLFEYFSETQRNKGNFPGRFSGRQFSNSRSEMNVSTLELGDSALYLCASSLAGAFPGELFFGEGSRLTVL.